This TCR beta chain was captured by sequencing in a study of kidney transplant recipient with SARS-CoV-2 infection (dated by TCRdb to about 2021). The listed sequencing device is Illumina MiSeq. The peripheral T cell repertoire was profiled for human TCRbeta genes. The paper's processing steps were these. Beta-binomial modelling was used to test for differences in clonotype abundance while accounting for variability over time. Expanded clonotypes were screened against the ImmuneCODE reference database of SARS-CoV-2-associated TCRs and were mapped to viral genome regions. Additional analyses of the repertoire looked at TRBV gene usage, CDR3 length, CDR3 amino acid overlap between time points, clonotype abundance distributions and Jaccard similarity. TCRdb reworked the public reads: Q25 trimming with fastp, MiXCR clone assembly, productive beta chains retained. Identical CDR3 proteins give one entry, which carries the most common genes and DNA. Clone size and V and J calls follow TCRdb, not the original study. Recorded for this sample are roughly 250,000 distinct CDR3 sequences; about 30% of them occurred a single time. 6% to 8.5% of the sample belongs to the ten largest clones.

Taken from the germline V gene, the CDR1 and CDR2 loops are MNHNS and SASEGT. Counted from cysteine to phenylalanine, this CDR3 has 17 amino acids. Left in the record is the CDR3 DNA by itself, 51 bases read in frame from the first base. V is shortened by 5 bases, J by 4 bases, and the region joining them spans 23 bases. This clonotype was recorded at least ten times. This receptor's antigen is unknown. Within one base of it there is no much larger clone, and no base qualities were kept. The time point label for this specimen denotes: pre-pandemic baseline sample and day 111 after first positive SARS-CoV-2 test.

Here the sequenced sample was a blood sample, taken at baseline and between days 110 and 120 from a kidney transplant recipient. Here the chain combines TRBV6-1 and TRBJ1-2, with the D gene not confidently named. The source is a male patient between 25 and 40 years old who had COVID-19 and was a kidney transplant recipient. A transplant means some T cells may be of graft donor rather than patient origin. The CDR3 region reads CASSKIEECRKTYGYTF. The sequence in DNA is TGTGCCAGCAGTAAAATTGAGGAATGTAGAAAGACCTATGGCTACACCTTC.